The present TCR beta chain was sequenced within a study of beta chain features in type 1 diabetes. V gave up 0 bases and J gave up 1 base, with 5 bases separating them. This CDR3 spans 13 amino acids. Germline loops: CDR1 SGHRS, CDR2 YFSETQ. Expressed TCRB transcripts were sequenced because the isolated RNA had all been reverse transcribed beforehand. Repertoires were generated with immunoSEQ multiplex PCR, while TCRdb's copy carries only in-frame clones and drops some. Here the sample spans a few hundred thousand clones, over 12% being singletons. General observations from the study: TCRB CDR3s from Type 1 diabetes patients were moderately but significantly shorter in all four CD4+ subsets.

Donors underwent one heparinised blood draw, about 110 mL on average. This clone was detected only a few times. Its antigen is not identified. The chain combines TRBV5-1 with TRBJ2-7; D is unresolved. Sequenced: naive CD4+ T cells from blood. The sequence was collected from a woman between 18 and 29 years old in good health. The CDR3 is CASSLAQSYEQYF. CDR3 DNA sequence: TGCGCCAGCAGCTTGGCCCAGTCCTACGAGCAGTACTTC.